The TCR beta chain described here comes from a study of T cells in Graves' hyperthyroidism and ophthalmopathy. Study-level background: Peripheral blood was secured at the point of initial diagnosis, before any treatment.

Worth noting for this clonotype: What it binds is not known. The junction differs from germline at one of its ends, possibly a read error.

Study findings and constraints: Most expanded thyroid clonotypes above 0.001 recurred in blood. A 13 V-J signature model discriminated ophthalmopathy versus stable hyperthyroidism.

Fresh peripheral blood, 7.5 to 10 ml, was the source of the PBMCs. CDR1 and CDR2 from the germline V gene are MNHEY and SVGAGI. The CDR3 has 15 residues. What was amplified from RNA transcripts were TCR beta CDR3 regions. The HTBI primer set was used in a first-round RT-PCR of the TCR CDR3. From the multiplex PCR reads, TCRdb called clonotypes with MiXCR, one entry per CDR3 protein. Of about 680,000 distinct CDR3 sequences detected, just over 35% appear once; the ten largest clones hold roughly 30%. The material sequenced was blood. This chain uses TRBV6-5 with TRBJ2-7; unclear D gene. This sequence originates from a woman aged 40 to 50 with Graves' hyperthyroidism. CDR3 sequence: CASSYSGFVGYEQHF. CDR3 coding DNA: TGTGCCAGCAGTTACTCGGGCTTTGTGGGCTACGAGCAGCACTTC.